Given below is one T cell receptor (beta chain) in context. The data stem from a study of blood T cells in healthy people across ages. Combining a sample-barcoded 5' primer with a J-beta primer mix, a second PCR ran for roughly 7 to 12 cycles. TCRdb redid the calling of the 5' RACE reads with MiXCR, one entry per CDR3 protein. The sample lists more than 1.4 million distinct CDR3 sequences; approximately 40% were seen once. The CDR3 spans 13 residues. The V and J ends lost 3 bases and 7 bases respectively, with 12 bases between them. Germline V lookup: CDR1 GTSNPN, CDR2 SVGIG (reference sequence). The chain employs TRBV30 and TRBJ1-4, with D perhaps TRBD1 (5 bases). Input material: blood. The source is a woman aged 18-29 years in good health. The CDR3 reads CAWRRGAGEKLFF. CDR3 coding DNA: TGTGCCTGGAGAAGAGGGGCAGGTGAAAAACTGTTTTTT.